This entry features one T cell receptor beta chain sequence. Its antigen is not identified. Libraries were prepared by immunoSEQ multiplex PCR; TCRdb keeps only in-frame clonotypes and omits some of them. The sample contains some 6,500 clones, around 75% of which appear only once. The data belong to a study of immune evolution from preneoplasia to lung adenocarcinoma. Study context: HLA loss of heterozygosity: approximately 7.5% AIS, about 15% MIA, roughly 30% ADC, none AAH.

Nucleic acids came from premalignant or tumor cells enriched by macro-dissection. Overall study results and limits: Normal lung had highest clonality; later lesions appeared denser, more diverse.

The CDR3 runs to 15 residues. The junction had 3 bases not matched to a gene; V was cut back by 2 bases and J by 4 bases. CDR1 KGHSH and CDR2 LQKENI come from the germline V gene. This TCR came from a person in their sixties with lung adenocarcinoma. Material: FFPE invasive lung adenocarcinoma tissue. This rearrangement joins TRBV18 to TRBJ2-2; 8 positions agree with TRBD1. The CDR3 DNA follows: TGTGCCAGCTCACCAAGGACAGGGATCACCGGGGAGCTGTTTTTT. Its protein product is CASSPRTGITGELFF.